These 20 T cell receptor beta chains share one sample of origin, sequenced in a study of T cell repertoires in cytomegalovirus infection. TCRdb reanalysed the reads using MiXCR and keeps one entry per CDR3 protein. The sample holds about 740,000 distinct CDR3 sequences, roughly 36% seen once. The sequencing input was PBMCs. The receptors were sampled from a human donor in good health (CMV status not recorded). Some clones in this sample may be carry-over from other donors' samples.

With regard to this clonotype: The CDR3 end shows no conserved phenylalanine or tryptophan, and so a read error is likely. This chain uses TRBV10-3 with TRBJ2-1; D gene unclear. This CDR3 is 14 amino acids long. Trimming took off 7 bases at V and 6 bases at J, with 16 bases between the two ends. Germline-derived CDR1 and CDR2 are ENHRY and SYGVKD. CDR3 protein: CAINPTGRSNEQFC. CDR3 nucleotides: TGTGCCATCAACCCTACCGGACGGAGCAATGAGCAGTTCTGC.

Concerning this clonotype: A read error is possible here, since a much larger clone lies one base away. This chain joins TRBV7-2 and TRBJ1-2; tentatively, D is TRBD1 (6 bases). This CDR3 is 15 amino acids long. CDR1 is SGHTA and CDR2 is FQGNSA in the germline V gene. As DNA, the CDR3 is TGTGCCAGCAGCACCCCCGGGGGGCCTAACTATGTCTACACCTTC. Translating gives CASSTPGGPNYVYTF.

The chain has TRBV7-8 and TRBJ2-3, with a tentative D call TRBD1 (5 bases). CDR1 and CDR2 (germline): SGHVS, FQNEAQ. The V end was cut by 7 bases, the J end by 2 bases, with 13 bases between. CDR3 size: 14 residues. Here the CDR3 reads CASIDQGFTDTQYF. Here the CDR3 DNA reads TGTGCCAGCATTGACCAGGGCTTCACAGATACGCAGTATTTT.

The rearrangement links TRBV18 to TRBJ2-7, with TRBD2 matching 7 bases. The CDR3 loop spans 12 amino acids. V was pared by 0 bases and J by 10 bases, with 3 bases of the junction left unmatched. Germline V CDR1 and CDR2: KGHSH, LQKENI. CDR3: CASSPPAGVQYF. DNA of the CDR3: TGTGCCAGCTCACCACCGGCGGGAGTCCAGTACTTC.

This clonotype was detected a few times. This chain uses TRBV12-3 or TRBV12-4 with TRBJ2-7; D call uncertain. The germline V and J ends were trimmed by 0 bases and 3 bases, with 6 bases remaining between them. There are 13 residues in the CDR3. CDR3 loop: CASSLAHNYEQYF. The CDR3 bases are TGTGCCAGCAGTTTAGCTCACAACTACGAGCAGTACTTC.

The genes are TRBV28 and TRBJ2-7; 8 bases are a match to TRBD1. With 8 bases clipped from V and 7 bases from J, the junction kept 16 bases outside the gene matches. There are 15 residues in the CDR3. Germline V gene data show CDR1 as MDHEN and CDR2 as SYDVKM. CDR3 sequence (DNA): TGTGCCAGCGGGGGTCCCGGGACAGGCTCTGGGGAGCAGTACTTC. Translation: CASGGPGTGSGEQYF.

This clonotype was found a few times. The chain has TRBV10-3 and TRBJ2-7, with 11 bases identical to TRBD2. Germline values: CDR1 ENHRY, CDR2 SYGVKD. The CDR3 has 16 amino acids. Unmatched junction bases numbered 8, after V lost 2 bases and J lost 5 bases. The CDR3 is CAISEPTSGGRHEQYF. CDR3 coding DNA: TGTGCCATCAGTGAGCCAACTAGCGGGGGTAGACACGAGCAGTACTTC.

CDR3 loop: CASSLTGAEKAFF. The CDR3 bases are TGTGCCAGCAGCTTAACGGGGGCCGAGAAAGCTTTCTTT. V and J are TRBV7-3 and TRBJ1-1, with D perhaps matching TRBD1 (6 bases). CDR3 length equals 13 residues. V lost 0 bases to trimming and J lost 9 bases, with 11 bases between them. Germline V gene data show CDR1 as SGHTA and CDR2 as FQGTGA.

CDR3 coding DNA: TGTGCCAGCAGTTCCGGACAGCGTCAGTACTTC. Protein product: CASSSGQRQYF. The V call is TRBV6-5, the J call TRBJ2-7, with D maybe TRBD1 (6 bases). Germline CDR1 reads MNHEY; CDR2 reads SVGAGI. CDR3 length: 11 amino acids. Trimming removed 4 bases at V and 10 bases at J, with 11 bases between.

This rearrangement joins TRBV24-1 to TRBJ2-2, with D perhaps given as TRBD1 or TRBD2 (5 bases each). Trimming took 1 base from V and 5 from J, leaving 16 bases between them. In germline, CDR1 is KGHDR, CDR2 SFDVKD. The CDR3 runs 17 residues. The CDR3 spells CATSDFGAGLKTGELFF. DNA of the CDR3: TGTGCCACCAGTGATTTTGGGGCGGGTTTGAAGACCGGGGAGCTGTTTTTT.

The chain is built from TRBV6-2 or TRBV6-3 and TRBJ1-2; 7 nucleotides align to TRBD1. This CDR3 has 15 amino acids. Germline V CDR1 and CDR2: MNHEY, SVGEGT. The V gene end was trimmed by 6 bases and the J gene end by 4 bases; junction bases not matched to a gene: 11. The CDR3 DNA reads as TGTGCCAGCAGGACTGAGGGGGCCGAGATCTATGGCTACACCTTC. Translation: CASRTEGAEIYGYTF.

Notes on this clonotype: A much larger clone sits a single nucleotide away, making a read error possible. Without the conserved terminal phenylalanine or tryptophan, this CDR3 likely stems from a read error. The chain has TRBV7-3 and TRBJ2-1; TRBD1 aligns across 7 bases. The V gene end was trimmed by 5 bases and the J gene end by 0 bases; junction bases not matched to a gene: 7. Germline V lookup: CDR1 SGHTA, CDR2 FQGTGA. The CDR3 contains 16 residues. CDR3 bases: TGTGCCAGCAGCCTAGAGGGGGCGGGCTCCTACAATGAGCAGTTCTTA. Encoded protein: CASSLEGAGSYNEQFL.

This clonotype was seen only a few times. The CDR3 is CASSHPNQETQYF. The CDR3 DNA is TGTGCCAGCTCACACCCCAACCAAGAGACCCAGTACTTC. The chain joins TRBV18 to TRBJ2-5; D is uncertain. CDR1 KGHSH and CDR2 LQKENI come from the germline V gene. This CDR3 comprises 13 residues. With 4 bases removed from V and 0 bases from J, the gap between germline ends came to 6 bases.

This clonotype was detected only a few times. This sequence joins TRBV7-6 and TRBJ2-7, with D possibly being TRBD1 (5 bases). V lost 5 bases and J lost 5, with 13 bases in between. The germline V gene encodes CDR1 SGHVS and CDR2 FNYEAQ. The CDR3 is 13 residues long. The CDR3 protein is CASSADMKDEQYF. The CDR3, as DNA: TGTGCCAGCAGCGCGGACATGAAGGACGAGCAGTACTTC.

V is TRBV5-4 and J is TRBJ1-1; D is unclear. The V gene's germline CDR1 is SGHNT and CDR2 YYREEE (reference sequence). This CDR3 is 17 amino acids long. Deletions cut 4 bases from V and 4 bases from J, with 23 bases between. The CDR3 loop is CASSGRVSQDRSTEAFF. Written as DNA, the CDR3 is TGTGCCAGCAGCGGGAGAGTCTCGCAGGACCGGTCCACTGAAGCTTTCTTT.

This clonotype has just a few counts. The chain uses TRBV7-9 and TRBJ2-7; D gene ambiguous. The CDR3 spans 15 residues. Per germline, CDR1 SEHNR and CDR2 FQNEAQ (reference sequence). V was trimmed by 3 bases and J by 6 bases, leaving 18 bases between them. This CDR3 is CASSFPGSLIGEQYF. The CDR3 DNA reads as TGTGCCAGCAGCTTCCCCGGCAGTTTAATTGGCGAGCAGTACTTC.

The chain is built from TRBV27 and TRBJ2-3; D might be TRBD2 (6 bases). Trimming took 2 bases from V and 8 from J, leaving 11 bases between them. There are 13 residues in the CDR3. Germline CDR1 reads MNHEY; CDR2 reads SMNVEV (reference sequence). CDR3 coding DNA: TGTGCCAGCAGTTTAAGGGTGGGGGGTACGCAGTATTTT. It specifies CASSLRVGGTQYF.

The rearrangement uses TRBV6-1 and TRBJ2-3, with D tentatively TRBD2 (6 bases). Trimming removed 6 bases from V and 4 bases from J, with 17 bases in between. CDR3 size: 15 residues. Germline V CDR1 and CDR2: MNHNS, SASEGT. In DNA, the CDR3 is TGTGCCAGCAGCCACGTAGCGGAGACCCCAGATACGCAGTATTTT. Translated, it gives CASSHVAETPDTQYF.

This clonotype came up once. The CDR3, as DNA: TGCAGTGCTCCACTAGGCCGCTACGAGCAGTACTTC. Its translation is CSAPLGRYEQYF. The rearrangement joins TRBV20-1 to TRBJ2-7; D is perhaps TRBD2 (5 bases). There are 12 residues in the CDR3. V gave up 5 bases and J gave up 3 bases, with 11 bases separating them. Germline V gene sequence: CDR1 DFQATT, CDR2 SNEGSKA (reference sequence).

This clonotype was counted a few times. This rearrangement joins TRBV29-1 to TRBJ2-3; TRBD2 matches 9 bases. CDR1 is SQVTM and CDR2 is ANQGSEA in the germline V gene. Unmatched junction bases numbered 7, after V lost 8 bases and J lost 4 bases. The CDR3 covers 13 residues. The DNA for the CDR3 is TGCAGCTCAAGCAGCGGGAGGTCAGATACGCAGTATTTT. Amino acids: CSSSSGRSDTQYF.